The present T cell receptor (beta chain) was sequenced within a study of T cells in localized non-small cell lung cancer. As to this clone: Its antigen is unidentified.

Generated by immunoSEQ multiplex PCR, the TCRdb table keeps only in-frame clones and is missing some. The repertoire holds about 5,100 clones, roughly 45% seen once, with roughly 16% in the top ten. General study results and limits: Because sequencing included only one region (of the tumor), heterogeneity remains possible. There were a median roughly 60 of the top 100 tumor clones appearing in adjacent lung.

The CDR3 is 14 amino acids. V was trimmed by 5 bases and J by 4 bases, leaving 14 bases between them. Germline CDR1 and CDR2: SGHNT and YENEEA. The receptor comes from a man aged 35 to 69 with stage I lung adenocarcinoma. The chain joins TRBV11-3 to TRBJ1-2; D is possibly TRBD1 (6 bases). Specimen: lung tumor tissue, collected before any cancer treatment. The chain's CDR3 is CASSGGRTVYGYTF. CDR3 nucleotide sequence: TGTGCCAGCAGCGGAGGCCGGACAGTCTATGGCTACACCTTC.